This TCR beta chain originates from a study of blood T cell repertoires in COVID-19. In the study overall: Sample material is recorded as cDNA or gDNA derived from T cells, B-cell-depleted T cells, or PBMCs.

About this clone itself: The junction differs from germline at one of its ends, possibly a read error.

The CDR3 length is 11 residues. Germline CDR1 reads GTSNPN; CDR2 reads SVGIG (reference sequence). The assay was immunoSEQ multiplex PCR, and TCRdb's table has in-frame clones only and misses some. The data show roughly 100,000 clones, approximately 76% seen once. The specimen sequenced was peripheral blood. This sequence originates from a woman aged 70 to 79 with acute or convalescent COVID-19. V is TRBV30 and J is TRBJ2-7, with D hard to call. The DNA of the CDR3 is TGTGGCTGGGGTAGCTCCTACGAGCAGTACTTC. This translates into CGWGSSYEQYF.